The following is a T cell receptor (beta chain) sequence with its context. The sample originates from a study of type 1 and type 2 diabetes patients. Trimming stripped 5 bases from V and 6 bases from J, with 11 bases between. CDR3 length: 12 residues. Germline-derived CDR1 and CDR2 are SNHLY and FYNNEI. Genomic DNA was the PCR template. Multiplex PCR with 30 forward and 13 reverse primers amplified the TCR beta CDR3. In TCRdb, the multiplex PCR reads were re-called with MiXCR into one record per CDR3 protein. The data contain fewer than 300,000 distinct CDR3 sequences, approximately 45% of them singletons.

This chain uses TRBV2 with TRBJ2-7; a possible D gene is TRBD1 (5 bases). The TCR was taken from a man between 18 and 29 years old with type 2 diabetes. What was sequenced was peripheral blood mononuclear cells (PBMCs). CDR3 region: CASSSGFSEQYF. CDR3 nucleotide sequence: TGTGCCAGCAGTTCAGGGTTTAGCGAGCAGTACTTC. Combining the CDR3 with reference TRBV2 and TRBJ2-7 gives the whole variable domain EPEVTQTPSHQVTQMGQEVILRCVPISNHLYFYWYRQILGQKVEFLVSFYNNEISEKSEIFDDQFSVERPDGSNFTLKIRSTKLEDSAMYFCASSSGFSEQYFGPGTRLTVT.